The 7 T cell receptor beta chains reported below all come from one sample, sequenced in a study of TIL therapy for anti-PD-1-resistant metastatic lung cancer. Stated time point: pre-treatment sample, taken before nivolumab and TIL therapy. The immunoSEQ assay was v3. Sequencing used immunoSEQ multiplex PCR; TCRdb keeps in-frame clones, though not all of them. This sample yields under 55,000 clones, of which 65% to 80% are seen a single time; 4% to 5.5% belongs to the top ten. This specimen was blood, taken at baseline. All receptors derive from a woman between 25 and 85 years old with non-small cell lung cancer.

This CDR3 reads CASSLTGNTEAFF. DNA for the CDR3: TGTGCCAGCAGCTTGACTGGGAACACTGAAGCTTTCTTT. The chain joins TRBV5-4 to TRBJ1-1; D uncertain. Looked up from germline, CDR1 is SGHNT and CDR2 is YYREEE (reference sequence). This CDR3 comprises 13 residues. The V gene lost 1 base and the J gene lost 1 base, with 5 bases spanning the gap.

The chain has TRBV5-1 and TRBJ2-6; 9 positions match TRBD1. The CDR3 contains 18 residues. V shed 4 bases, J shed 0 bases, and the junction held 8 bases outside the gene matches. Germline loops: CDR1 SGHRS, CDR2 YFSETQ. CDR3 loop: CASSLNRGQSSGANVLTF. CDR3 bases: TGCGCCAGCAGCCTTAACAGGGGGCAGAGCTCTGGGGCCAACGTCCTGACTTTC. The full variable domain, its missing parts supplied by reference TRBV5-1 and TRBJ2-6, is KAGVTQTPRYLIKTRGQQVTLSCSPISGHRSVSWYQQTPGQGLQFLFEYFSETQRNKGNFPGRFSGRQFSNSRSEMNVSTLELGDSALYLCASSLNRGQSSGANVLTFGAGSRLTVL.

The V call is TRBV6-5, the J call TRBJ2-7; tentatively, D is TRBD1 (5 bases). The CDR3 has 14 amino acids. Germline CDR1 reads MNHEY; CDR2 reads SVGAGI. Trimming removed 2 bases from V and 3 bases from J, with 11 bases in between. This CDR3 is CASSYVPGYYEQYF. The DNA of the CDR3 is TGTGCCAGCAGTTACGTTCCAGGGTACTACGAGCAGTACTTC.

The chain joins TRBV4-2 to TRBJ2-2; TRBD2 matches at 11 bases. The CDR3 has 19 amino acids. V lost 4 bases and J lost 2; bases outside the gene matches: 12. Germline V gene sequence: CDR1 LGHNA, CDR2 YNFKEQ. As DNA, the CDR3 is TGTGCCAGCAGCCCCTCGGGTCTAGCGGGGGGATTTAACACCGGGGAGCTGTTTTTT. The encoded protein is CASSPSGLAGGFNTGELFF.

V gene TRBV28 combines with J gene TRBJ1-6; 8 positions agree with TRBD1. Germline trimming cut 6 bases from V and 7 bases from J; bases unmatched to any gene: 14. Germline lookup yields CDR1 MDHEN and CDR2 SYDVKM. The CDR3 length is 17 residues. The CDR3 coding sequence is TGTGCCAGCAGGCGGGACAGGCCCCTCATGGGAAATTCACCCCTCCACTTT. As protein: CASRRDRPLMGNSPLHF.

This clone was picked up a small number of times. The chain combines TRBV7-2 with TRBJ1-6; tentative D call: TRBD1 (6 bases). V shed 6 bases and J shed 9 bases, with 15 bases lying between them. The CDR3 is 14 amino acids. From germline, CDR1 is SGHTA and CDR2 FQGNSA. The CDR3 bases are TGTGCCAGCAGTTCCTCGCGGGGGCTTTCACCCCTCCACTTT. Translating gives CASSSSRGLSPLHF. Full variable domain (outside the CDR3, taken from reference TRBV7-2 and TRBJ1-6): GAGVSQSPSNKVTEKGKDVELRCDPISGHTALYWYRQSLGQGLEFLIYFQGNSAPDKSGLPSDRFSAERTGGSVSTLTIQRTQQEDSAVYLCASSSSRGLSPLHFGNGTRLTVT.

The rearrangement links TRBV5-1 to TRBJ2-3; TRBD2 agrees at 8 bases. In germline, CDR1 is SGHRS, CDR2 YFSETQ. The CDR3 is 15 amino acids. V lost 4 bases, J lost 6 bases, and 10 bases stayed unmatched. The DNA for the CDR3 is TGCGCCAGCAGCAAGAGCGGGAGCTCGGATGATACGCAGTATTTT. Its translation: CASSKSGSSDDTQYF.